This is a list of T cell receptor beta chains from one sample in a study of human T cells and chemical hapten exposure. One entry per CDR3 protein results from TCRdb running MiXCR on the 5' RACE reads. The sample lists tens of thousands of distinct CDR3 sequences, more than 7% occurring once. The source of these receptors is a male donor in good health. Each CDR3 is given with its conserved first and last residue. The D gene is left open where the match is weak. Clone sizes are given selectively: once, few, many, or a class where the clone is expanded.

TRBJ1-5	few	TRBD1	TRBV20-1	TGCAGTGCTCCCACCGGGACAGGGACCGATCGGCCCCAGCATTTT	CSAPTGTGTDRPQHF
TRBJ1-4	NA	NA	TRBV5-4	TGTGCCAGCAGCCTCACAGGGCTCGGTGAAAAACTGTTTTTT	CASSLTGLGEKLFF
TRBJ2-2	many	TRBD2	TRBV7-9	TGTGCCAGCAGCCCAGGGACTAGCGGGAGGTCGGACACCGGGGAGCTGTTTTTT	CASSPGTSGRSDTGELFF
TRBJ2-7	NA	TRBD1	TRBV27	TGTGCCAGCAGTTTACAGGGGGACTACGAGCAGTACTTC	CASSLQGDYEQYF
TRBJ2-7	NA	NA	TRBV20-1	TGCAGTGCTAGAGATCCCTACGGGGCCACCCCCTACGAGCAGTACTTC	CSARDPYGATPYEQYF
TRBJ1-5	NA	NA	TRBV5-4	TGTGCCAGCAGTCAAGGCGGCCTCAATCAGCCCCAGCATTTT	CASSQGGLNQPQHF
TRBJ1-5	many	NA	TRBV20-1	NA	CSSSGGGAYSNQPQHF
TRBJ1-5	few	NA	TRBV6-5	TGTGCCAGCAGTTACTCGGCAGGGAGGAGTCAGCCCCAGCATTTT	CASSYSAGRSQPQHF
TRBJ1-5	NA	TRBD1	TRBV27	TGTGCCAGCAGGCAGACAGGGGGAGGGAATCAGCCCCAGCATTTT	CASRQTGGGNQPQHF
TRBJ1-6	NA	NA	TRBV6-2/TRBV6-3	TGTGCCAGCAACCTTTTTGGACTGGGGAATTCACCCCTCCACTTT	CASNLFGLGNSPLHF
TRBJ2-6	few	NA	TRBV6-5	TGTGCCAGCAGTCGCTCGGGAGACTCTGGGGCCAACGTCCTGACTTTC	CASSRSGDSGANVLTF
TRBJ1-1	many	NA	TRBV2	TGTGCCAGCAACTTGAACACTGAAGCTTTCTTT	CASNLNTEAFF
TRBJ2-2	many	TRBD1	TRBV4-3	TGCGCCAGCAGCCAATCAAACAGGGGCACCGGGGAGCTGTTTTTT	CASSQSNRGTGELFF
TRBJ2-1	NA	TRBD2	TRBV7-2	TGTGTCAGCAGCCTAAAAGAGGGACTAGCGGACTACAATGAGCAGTTCTTC	CVSSLKEGLADYNEQFF
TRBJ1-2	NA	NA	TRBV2	TGTGCCAGCAGTGGGGGGGAATCCTATGGCTACACCTTC	CASSGGESYGYTF
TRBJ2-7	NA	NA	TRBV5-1	TGCGCCAGCAGAGCCGGGGCAGACTCCCGCTACGAGCAGTACTTC	CASRAGADSRYEQYF
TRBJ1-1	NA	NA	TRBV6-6	TGTGCCAGCAGTTACCCCCTGGGAGGGGGGAACACTGAAGCTTTCTTT	CASSYPLGGGNTEAFF
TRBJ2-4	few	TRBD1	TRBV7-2	TGTGCCAGCAGCTTAGCACCAGGGGGCGAGGGAAACATTCAGTACTTC	CASSLAPGGEGNIQYF
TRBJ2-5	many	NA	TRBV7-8	TGTGCCAGCAGCTTTGGAAGGGACGGGGGCCAAGAGACCCAGTACTTC	CASSFGRDGGQETQYF
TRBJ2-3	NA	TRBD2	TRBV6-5	TGTGCCAGCAGTAACCTAGCGGGAGCAGATACGCAGTATTTT	CASSNLAGADTQYF
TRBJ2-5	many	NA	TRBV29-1	TGCAGCGTTGTTGCTGGGGTGGAGACCCAGTACTTC	CSVVAGVETQYF
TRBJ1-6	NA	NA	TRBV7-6	TGTGCCAGCAGCTTAGCCGGGGAAGTTCCCCATTCACCCCTCCACTTT	CASSLAGEVPHSPLHF
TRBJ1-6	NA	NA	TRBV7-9	TGTGCCAGCAGCTTAGCCGCAAGGCTTAATTCACCCCTCCACTTT	CASSLAARLNSPLHF
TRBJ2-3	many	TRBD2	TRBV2	TGTGCCAGCAAAAACGAGGCGGGAGCTCCAGATACGCAGTATTTT	CASKNEAGAPDTQYF
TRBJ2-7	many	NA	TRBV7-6	TGTGCCAGCACCCCGGGGGCTAGCGGCTTAGGGGCCCCCTACGAGCAGTACTTC	CASTPGASGLGAPYEQYF
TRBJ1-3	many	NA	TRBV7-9	TGTGCCAGCAGCTTAGGGGGATCTGGAAACACCATATATTTT	CASSLGGSGNTIYF
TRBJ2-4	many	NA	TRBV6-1	TGTGCCAGCAGTGATTATGCTGGGGATTCAAACATTCAGTACTTC	CASSDYAGDSNIQYF
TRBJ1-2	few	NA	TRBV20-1	TGCAGTGCTAGAGGAGTGGGGTACTATGGCTACACCTTC	CSARGVGYYGYTF
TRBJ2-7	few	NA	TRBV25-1	TGTGCCAGCAGCCCCCTCCGGGGGAACGAGCAGTACTTC	CASSPLRGNEQYF
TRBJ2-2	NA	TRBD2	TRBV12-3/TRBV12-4	TGTGCCAGCAGTTTAGCTAGCGGGACGGCCGGGGAGCTGTTTTTT	CASSLASGTAGELFF
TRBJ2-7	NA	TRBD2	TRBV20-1	TGCAGTGCTAGAACTCTAGCGGGGGGTCAAGCCTACGAGCAGTACTTC	CSARTLAGGQAYEQYF
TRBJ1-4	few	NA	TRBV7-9	TGTGCCAGCAGGAGGGAAGTTAATGAAAAACTGTTTTTT	CASRREVNEKLFF
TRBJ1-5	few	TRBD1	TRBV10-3	TGTGCCATCAGTGAGTCGAGCGGGACAGGGCCCGGTCAGCCCCAGCATTTT	CAISESSGTGPGQPQHF
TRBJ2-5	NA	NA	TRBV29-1	TGCAGCGTTGGGAGGGGGACTGACACAAAAGAGACCCAGTACTTC	CSVGRGTDTKETQYF
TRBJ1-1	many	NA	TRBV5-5	TGTGCCAGCAGCTTACAAGATGGAGGCACTGAAGCTTTCTTT	CASSLQDGGTEAFF